This TCR beta chain was sequenced for a study of cytomegalovirus exposure and HLA in healthy donors. Researchers ran the PCR with 60 Vbeta and 13 Jbeta primers. TCRdb keeps only in-frame clones here, not all; method: immunoSEQ multiplex PCR. This sample has fewer than 250,000 clones, with 79% found just once. There are 15 residues in the CDR3. Germline V lookup: CDR1 SGHRS, CDR2 YFSETQ. Trimming removed 0 bases from V and 2 bases from J, with 6 bases in between. Concerning this clone itself: Other nucleotide sequences from this sample produce the same CDR3.

This chain uses TRBV5-1 with TRBJ2-6, with D perhaps TRBD2 (6 bases). This TCR derives from a woman between 45 and 60 years old in good health and CMV-seronegative. The sequencing input was PBMCs. The CDR3 DNA reads as TGCGCCAGCAGCTTGGGGGGGGCTGGGGCCAACGTCCTGACTTTC. This translates into CASSLGGAGANVLTF.